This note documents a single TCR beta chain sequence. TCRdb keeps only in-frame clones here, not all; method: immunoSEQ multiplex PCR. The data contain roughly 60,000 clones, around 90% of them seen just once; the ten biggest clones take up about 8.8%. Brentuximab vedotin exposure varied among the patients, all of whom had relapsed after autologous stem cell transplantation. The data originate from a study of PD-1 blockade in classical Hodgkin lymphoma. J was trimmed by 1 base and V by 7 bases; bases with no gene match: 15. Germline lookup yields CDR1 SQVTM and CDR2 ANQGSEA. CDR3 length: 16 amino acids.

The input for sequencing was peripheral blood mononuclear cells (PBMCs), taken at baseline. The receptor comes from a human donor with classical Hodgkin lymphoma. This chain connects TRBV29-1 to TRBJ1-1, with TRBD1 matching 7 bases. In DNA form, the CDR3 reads TGCAGCGCTATTCCACTTCGGGGACAGCCGAACACTGAAGCTTTCTTT. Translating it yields CSAIPLRGQPNTEAFF.